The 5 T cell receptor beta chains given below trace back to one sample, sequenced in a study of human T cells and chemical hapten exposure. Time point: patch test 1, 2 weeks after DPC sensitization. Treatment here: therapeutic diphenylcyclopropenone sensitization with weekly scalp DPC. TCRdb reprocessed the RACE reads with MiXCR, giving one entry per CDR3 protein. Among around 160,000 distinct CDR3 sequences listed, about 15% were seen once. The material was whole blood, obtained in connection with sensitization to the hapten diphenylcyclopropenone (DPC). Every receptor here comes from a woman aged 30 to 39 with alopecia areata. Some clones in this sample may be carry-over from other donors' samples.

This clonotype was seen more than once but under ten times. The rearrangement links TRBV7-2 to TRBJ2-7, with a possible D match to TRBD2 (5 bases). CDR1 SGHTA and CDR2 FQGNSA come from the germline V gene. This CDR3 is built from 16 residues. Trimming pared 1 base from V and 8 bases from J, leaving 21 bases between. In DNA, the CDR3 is TGTGCCAGCAGCTTAGGGGTCCGGACTGAGGTTAGCAAGCAGTACTTC. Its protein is CASSLGVRTEVSKQYF.

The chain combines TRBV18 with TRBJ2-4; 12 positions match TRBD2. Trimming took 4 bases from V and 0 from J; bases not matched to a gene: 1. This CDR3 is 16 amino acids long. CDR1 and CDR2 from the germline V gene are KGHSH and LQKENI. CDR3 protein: CASSRTSGVAKNIQYF. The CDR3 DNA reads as TGTGCCAGCTCACGGACTAGCGGGGTAGCCAAAAACATTCAGTACTTC.

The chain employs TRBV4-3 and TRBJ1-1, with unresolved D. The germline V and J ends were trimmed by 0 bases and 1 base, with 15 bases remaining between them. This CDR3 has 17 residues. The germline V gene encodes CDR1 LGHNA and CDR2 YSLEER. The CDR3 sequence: CASSQDGSYRANTEAFF. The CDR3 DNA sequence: TGCGCCAGCAGCCAAGATGGCTCTTACCGGGCGAACACTGAAGCTTTCTTT.

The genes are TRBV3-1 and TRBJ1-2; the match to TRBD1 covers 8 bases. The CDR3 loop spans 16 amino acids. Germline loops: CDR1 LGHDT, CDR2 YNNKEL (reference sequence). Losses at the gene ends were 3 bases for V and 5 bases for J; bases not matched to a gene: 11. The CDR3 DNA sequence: TGTGCCAGCAGCCACGCCTCCGGACAGGGAGTTTATGGCTACACCTTC. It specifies CASSHASGQGVYGYTF.

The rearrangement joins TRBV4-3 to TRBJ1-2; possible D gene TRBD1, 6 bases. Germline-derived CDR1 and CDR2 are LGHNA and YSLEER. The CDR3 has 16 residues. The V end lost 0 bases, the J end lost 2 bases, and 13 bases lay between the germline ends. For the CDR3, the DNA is TGCGCCAGCAGCCAAGATGGAGGGGGGGCCAACTATGGCTACACCTTC. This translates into CASSQDGGGANYGYTF.